This T cell receptor (beta chain) was sequenced during a study of T cell repertoires in cytomegalovirus infection. Across the study: Public TCR beta signatures provided an indication of both CMV infection and a matching HLA type.

As concerns this clonotype: What it binds is not known.

Overall study findings and caveats: It was HLA-C-restricted CMV-specific TCR beta clonotypes that dominated the response ex vivo. There were carriers of CMV plus the relevant HLA, and cumulative public TCR beta family frequency identified them.

TCRdb processed the reads anew with MiXCR; each CDR3 protein has one entry. The repertoire holds about 150,000 distinct CDR3 sequences, with 23% as singletons. J lost 7 bases, V lost 7 bases, and 8 bases had no gene match. There are 13 residues in the CDR3. Germline V gives CDR1 MNHEY, CDR2 SMNVEV (reference sequence). The rearrangement joins TRBV27 to TRBJ2-5; the match to TRBD2 covers 8 bases. The source is a human donor in good health (CMV status not recorded). Some clones in this sample may be carry-over from other donors' samples. Source material: PBMCs. The CDR3 nucleotides read TGTGCCAGCACTCGCCACCGGGGGGGGACCCAGTACTTC. It encodes CASTRHRGGTQYF.